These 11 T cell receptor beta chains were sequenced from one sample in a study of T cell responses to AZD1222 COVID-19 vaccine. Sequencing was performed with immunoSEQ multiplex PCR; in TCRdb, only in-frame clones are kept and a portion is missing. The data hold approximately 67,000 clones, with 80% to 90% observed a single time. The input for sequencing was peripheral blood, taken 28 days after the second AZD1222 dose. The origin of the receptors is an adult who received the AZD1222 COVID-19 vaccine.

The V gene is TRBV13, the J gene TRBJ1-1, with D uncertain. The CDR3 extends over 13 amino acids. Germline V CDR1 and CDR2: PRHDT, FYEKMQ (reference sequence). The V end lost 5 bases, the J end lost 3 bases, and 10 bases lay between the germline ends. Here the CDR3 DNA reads TGTGCCAGCAGCAGGGCGGGAGACACTGAAGCTTTCTTT. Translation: CASSRAGDTEAFF.

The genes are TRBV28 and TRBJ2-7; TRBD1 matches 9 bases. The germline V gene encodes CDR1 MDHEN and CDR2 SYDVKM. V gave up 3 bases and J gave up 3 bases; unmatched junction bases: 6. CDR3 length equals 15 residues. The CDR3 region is CASSLGDRENYEQYF. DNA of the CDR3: TGTGCCAGCAGTTTGGGGGACAGGGAGAACTACGAGCAGTACTTC. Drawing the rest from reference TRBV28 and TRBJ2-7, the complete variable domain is DVKVTQSSRYLVKRTGEKVFLECVQDMDHENMFWYRQDPGLGLRLIYFSYDVKMKEKGDIPEGYSVSREKKERFSLILESASTNQTSMYLCASSLGDRENYEQYFGPGTRLTVT.

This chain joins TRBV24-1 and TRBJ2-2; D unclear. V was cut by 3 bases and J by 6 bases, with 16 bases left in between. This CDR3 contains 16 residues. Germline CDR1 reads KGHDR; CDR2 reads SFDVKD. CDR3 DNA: TGTGCCACCAGTGATACACGACTTCTGACTTCCGGGGAGCTGTTTTTT. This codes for CATSDTRLLTSGELFF.

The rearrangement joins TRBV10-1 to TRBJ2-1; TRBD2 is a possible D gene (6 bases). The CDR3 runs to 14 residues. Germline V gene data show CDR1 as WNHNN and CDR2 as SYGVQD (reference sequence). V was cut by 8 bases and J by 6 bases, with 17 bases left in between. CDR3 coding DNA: TGCGCCAGCTCGGATGCAGCGGGCGCCAATGAGCAGTTCTTC. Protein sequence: CASSDAAGANEQFF.

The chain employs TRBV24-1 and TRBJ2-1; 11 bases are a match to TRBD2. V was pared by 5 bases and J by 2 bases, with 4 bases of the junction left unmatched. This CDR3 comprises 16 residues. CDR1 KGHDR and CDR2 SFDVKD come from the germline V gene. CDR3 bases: TGTGCCACCAGTGTGGTGACTAGCGGGACCTACAATGAGCAGTTCTTC. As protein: CATSVVTSGTYNEQFF.

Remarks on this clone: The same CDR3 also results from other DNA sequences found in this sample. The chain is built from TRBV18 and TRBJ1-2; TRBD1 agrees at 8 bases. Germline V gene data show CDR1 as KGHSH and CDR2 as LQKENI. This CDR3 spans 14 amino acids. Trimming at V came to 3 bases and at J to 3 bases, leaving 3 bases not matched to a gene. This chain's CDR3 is CASSPGTGDYGYTF. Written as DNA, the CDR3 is TGTGCCAGCTCACCGGGGACAGGAGACTATGGCTACACCTTC.

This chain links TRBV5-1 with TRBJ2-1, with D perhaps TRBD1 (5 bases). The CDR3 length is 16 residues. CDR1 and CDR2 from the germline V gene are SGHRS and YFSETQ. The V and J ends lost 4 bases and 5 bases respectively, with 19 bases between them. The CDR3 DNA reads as TGCGCCAGCAGCCCGACAGCCGACCGATTAAACAATGAGCAGTTCTTC. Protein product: CASSPTADRLNNEQFF.

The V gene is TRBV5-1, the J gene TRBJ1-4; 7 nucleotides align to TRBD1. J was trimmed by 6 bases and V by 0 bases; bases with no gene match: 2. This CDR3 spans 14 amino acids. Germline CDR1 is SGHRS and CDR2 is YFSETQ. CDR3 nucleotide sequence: TGCGCCAGCAGCTTGGCCGGGACAGATGAAAAACTGTTTTTT. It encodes CASSLAGTDEKLFF.

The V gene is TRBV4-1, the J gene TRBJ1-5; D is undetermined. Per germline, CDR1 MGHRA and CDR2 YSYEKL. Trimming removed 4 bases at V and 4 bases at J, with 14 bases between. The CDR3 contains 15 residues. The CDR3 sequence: CASSLRGSLNQPQHF. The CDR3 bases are TGCGCCAGCAGCCTCCGAGGAAGCCTTAATCAGCCCCAGCATTTT.

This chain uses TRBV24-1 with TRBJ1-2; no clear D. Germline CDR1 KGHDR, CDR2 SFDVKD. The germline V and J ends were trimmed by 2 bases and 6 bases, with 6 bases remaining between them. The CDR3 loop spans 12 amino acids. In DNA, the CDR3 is TGTGCCACCAGTGATTCAGAGAATGGCTACACCTTC. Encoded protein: CATSDSENGYTF.

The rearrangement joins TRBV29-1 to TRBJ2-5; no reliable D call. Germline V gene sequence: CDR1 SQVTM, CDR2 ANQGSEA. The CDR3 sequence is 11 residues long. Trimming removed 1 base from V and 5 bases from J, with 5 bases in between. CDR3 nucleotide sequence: TGCAGCGTTGAAGGGTTGGAGACCCAGTACTTC. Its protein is CSVEGLETQYF.